This entry lists 12 T cell receptor beta chains sequenced from one sample in a study of vaccination effects on CD4 cells after COVID-19. At the end of about ten days of culture, CD4+ T cells were isolated. This individual tested PCR-positive for SARS-CoV-2 infection between March and December 2020. Participants were given two doses of BNT162b2 or mRNA-1273 vaccine. No antigen is known for these receptors. TCRdb's table, derived via immunoSEQ multiplex PCR, lists solely in-frame clones and lacks some. The sample consists of 40,000 to 55,000 clones, over 65% of them appearing once. This specimen was CD4+ T cells from PBMCs cultured without peptide, taken after COVID-19 vaccination. The receptors here all came from a human donor who had a prior SARS-CoV-2 infection.

This clone was counted only a few times. V usage is TRBV2 and J usage is TRBJ2-5, with 7 bases matching TRBD2. The V gene end was trimmed by 5 bases and the J gene end by 5 bases; junction bases not matched to a gene: 8. The CDR3 is 14 amino acids. Germline V gene sequence: CDR1 SNHLY, CDR2 FYNNEI. The CDR3 loop reads CASSPGTNMETQYF. The DNA of the CDR3 is TGTGCCAGCAGTCCCGGGACTAACATGGAGACCCAGTACTTC.

The chain couples TRBV5-6 to TRBJ2-1; D remains unclear. Germline V lookup: CDR1 SGHDT, CDR2 YYEEEE. V lost 3 bases to trimming and J lost 7 bases, with 14 bases between them. The CDR3 has 14 residues. CDR3 nucleotides: TGTGCCAGCAGCTCCGACCCGCGAATTAATGAGCAGTTCTTC. Residues: CASSSDPRINEQFF.

The chain combines TRBV18 with TRBJ2-7, with D perhaps TRBD2 (5 bases). Trimming cost V 6 bases and J 0 bases, with 18 bases left between them. The CDR3 sequence is 16 residues long. Germline V gives CDR1 KGHSH, CDR2 LQKENI. In nucleotides, the CDR3 is TGTGCCAGCTCTGGGTATTGGGCTAGCAGCTCCTACGAGCAGTACTTC. This sequence encodes CASSGYWASSSYEQYF.

The V and J genes are TRBV12-3 or TRBV12-4 and TRBJ2-1, with no clear D. Trimming shortened V by 2 bases and J by 10 bases, and 9 bases separated the two germline ends. The CDR3 totals 12 residues. As DNA, the CDR3 is TGTGCCAGCAGTTTATTGGGGTACGAGCAGTTCTTC. Translating it yields CASSLLGYEQFF.

V and J are TRBV2 and TRBJ2-5; perhaps TRBD2 as D (6 bases). V dropped 0 bases and J dropped 4 bases, with 12 bases sitting between them. The CDR3 is made up of 15 amino acids. Germline lookup yields CDR1 SNHLY and CDR2 FYNNEI. CDR3 nucleotides: TGTGCCAGCAGTGAAGCTAGCGGCCACGTAGAGACCCAGTACTTC. Translated: CASSEASGHVETQYF.

The sample holds one count of this clone. The V and J genes are TRBV7-2 and TRBJ2-7; no clear D gene. The V end lost 1 base, the J end lost 2 bases, and 9 bases lay between the germline ends. Germline V CDR1 and CDR2: SGHTA, FQGNSA. The CDR3 length is 14 residues. Here the CDR3 DNA reads TGTGCCAGCAGCTTAGACCATACGGCCTACGAGCAGTACTTC. This translates into CASSLDHTAYEQYF.

The chain recombines TRBV5-5 with TRBJ2-3; unclear D gene. Germline V lookup: CDR1 SGHKS, CDR2 YYEKEE (reference sequence). Trimming stripped 4 bases from V and 0 bases from J, with 18 bases between. The CDR3 sequence is 17 residues long. CDR3 sequence: CASSKSNPLESTDTQYF. CDR3 coding DNA: TGTGCCAGCAGCAAATCCAACCCGCTGGAAAGCACAGATACGCAGTATTTT.

This chain links TRBV11-2 with TRBJ2-5; no reliable D call. CDR1 is SGHAT, CDR2 FQNNGV, per germline. The ends were cut back, 2 bases at V and 4 bases at J, with 14 bases in the middle. The CDR3 runs 15 residues. The CDR3 nucleotides are TGTGCCAGCAGCTTATCCGGCTATTTGCCAGAGACCCAGTACTTC. Translated: CASSLSGYLPETQYF.

J is TRBJ1-3 and V is TRBV19; D may be TRBD1 (6 bases). The germline V gene has CDR1 LNHDA and CDR2 SQIVND (reference sequence). This CDR3 region has 17 residues. The germline V and J ends were trimmed by 9 bases and 0 bases, with 21 bases remaining between them. For the CDR3, the DNA is TGTGCCAGCAAGCCCCCCAACAGGGCCTTCTCTGGAAACACCATATATTTT. This encodes CASKPPNRAFSGNTIYF.

V is TRBV18 and J is TRBJ2-1; TRBD2 aligns across 9 bases. The germline V gene encodes CDR1 KGHSH and CDR2 LQKENI. The junction had 1 base not matched to a gene; V was cut back by 3 bases and J by 1 base. The CDR3 spans 15 residues. Written as DNA, the CDR3 is TGTGCCAGCTCACCCCTAGCGGGATCCTACAATGAGCAGTTCTTC. Translated, it gives CASSPLAGSYNEQFF.

V gene TRBV5-1 combines with J gene TRBJ2-7; the D gene could be TRBD1 or TRBD2 (5 bases each). Between the trimmed V and J ends, which lost 5 bases and 0 bases, there was a span of 12 bases. Germline V gene data show CDR1 as SGHRS and CDR2 as YFSETQ. The CDR3 is 14 residues long. The CDR3 DNA is TGCGCCAGCAGTCTGGGACGAGGCTCCTACGAGCAGTACTTC. Translating gives CASSLGRGSYEQYF.

The J gene is TRBJ1-2, the V gene TRBV23-1, with TRBD1 matching 7 bases. TRBV23-1 is sorted into the ORF group, with uncertain function. The junction had 10 bases not matched to a gene; V was cut back by 2 bases and J by 1 base. CDR3 length: 17 amino acids. For the CDR3, the DNA is TGCGCCAGCAGTCAAGAAATAAGGGGGACAGATAACTATGGCTACACCTTC. It is translated as CASSQEIRGTDNYGYTF.